Listed below are T cell receptor beta chains from one sample, sequenced in a study of CD8+ T cells in alopecia areata. The data were produced by immunoSEQ multiplex PCR, yet TCRdb's version contains in-frame clones alone and is incomplete. The data show more than 95,000 clones, roughly 66% seen once. Sequencing was carried out using CD4+ T cells sorted from blood. These receptors originate from a human donor in good health. Both conserved end residues are part of each CDR3. Each record gives: J gene, D gene, V gene, clone size, CDR3 DNA, CDR3 protein. The D gene is left open where the match is weak. Clone size is not always given. Where it is, it says once, few, many or a class for expanded clones.

>TRBJ1-2|NA|TRBV20-1|NA
TGCAGTGCAGGGGGAGGCTACACCTTC
CSAGGGYTF
>TRBJ2-3|NA|TRBV5-6|once
TGTGCCAGCAGCCTACCGGGCACAGATACGCAGTATTTT
CASSLPGTDTQYF
>TRBJ1-5|TRBD1|TRBV27|once
TGTGCCAGCAGTCGGACAGGGAGCAATCAGCCCCAGCATTTT
CASSRTGSNQPQHF
>TRBJ2-7|TRBD1|TRBV27|few
TGTGCCAGCAGTCCCCGACAGGGCCGCTACGAGCAGTACTTC
CASSPRQGRYEQYF
>TRBJ2-1|TRBD1|TRBV29-1|few
TGCAGCGTTGACCGACAGGGGACTGAGCAGTTCTTC
CSVDRQGTEQFF
>TRBJ1-4|NA|TRBV13|few
TGTGCCAGCAGCTTAGGCAGGGGCACAACTAATGAAAAACTGTTTTTT
CASSLGRGTTNEKLFF
>TRBJ1-2|NA|TRBV7-2|NA
TGTGCCAGCAGCTTTACTAGTGCACAGTATGGCTACACCTTC
CASSFTSAQYGYTF
>TRBJ2-5|TRBD2|TRBV29-1|NA
TGCAGCGTTGAAGATCGGGAGGGGGTAAAGACCCAGTACTTC
CSVEDREGVKTQYF
>TRBJ1-6|NA|TRBV6-1|NA
TGTGCCAGCAGGGGGCAGGTGAATTCACCCCTCCACTTT
CASRGQVNSPLHF
>TRBJ1-1|NA|TRBV2|NA
TGTGCCAGCAGTGGACTGGCTGAAGCTTTCTTT
CASSGLAEAFF
>TRBJ1-1|NA|TRBV19|NA
TGTGCCAGTAAGACGGGGCAATATGGAAGGAACACTGAAGCTTTCTTT
CASKTGQYGRNTEAFF